The clone carrying this T cell receptor (beta chain) was detected only a few times. Its specificity is not known. Unique molecular identifiers were incorporated when the TCRbeta library was constructed. TCRdb independently ran MiXCR on the PCR reads; one entry per CDR3 protein. In the table there are some 350,000 distinct CDR3 sequences, 15% to 20% of which are singletons. This specimen comes from a study of T-cell reconstitution after alpha-beta-depleted transplantation in children. Points from the study as a whole: It was reported that alpha-beta T cells came from several hundred expanded graft clones (about two months after transplant).

The CDR3 is made up of 11 amino acids. Trimming cost V 3 bases and J 9 bases, with 9 bases left between them. Germline CDR1 and CDR2: SQVTM and ANQGSEA. The chain couples TRBV29-1 to TRBJ1-3; D gene uncertain. The material sequenced was PBMCs, mostly from graft donor cells, taken 360 days after TCRalphabeta/CD19-depleted stem cell transplant. The receptor was derived from a male patient aged 2 to 10 who had a stem cell transplant for acute lymphoblastic leukemia, so the T cells may come from the graft donor. The CDR3 region is CSVDREGTIYF. The DNA of the CDR3 is TGCAGCGTTGACCGTGAGGGCACCATATATTTT.